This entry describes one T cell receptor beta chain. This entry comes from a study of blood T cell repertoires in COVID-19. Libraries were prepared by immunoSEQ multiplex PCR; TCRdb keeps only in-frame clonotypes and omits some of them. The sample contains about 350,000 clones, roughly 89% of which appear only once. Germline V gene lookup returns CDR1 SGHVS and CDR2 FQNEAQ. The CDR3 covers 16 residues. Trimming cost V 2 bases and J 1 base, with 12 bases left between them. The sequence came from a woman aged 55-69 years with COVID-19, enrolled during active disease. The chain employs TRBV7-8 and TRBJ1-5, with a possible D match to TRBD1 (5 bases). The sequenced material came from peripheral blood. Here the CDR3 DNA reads TGTGCCAGCAGCTTATTATCAGGGATAAGCAATCAGCCCCAGCATTTT. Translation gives CASSLLSGISNQPQHF. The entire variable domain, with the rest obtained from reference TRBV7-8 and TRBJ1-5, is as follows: GAGVSQSPRYKVAKRGQDVALRCDPISGHVSLFWYQQALGQGPEFLTYFQNEAQLDKSGLPSDRFFAERPEGSVSTLKIQRTQQEDSAVYLCASSLLSGISNQPQHFGDGTRLSIL.